The present T cell receptor (beta chain) was sequenced within a study of T cell responses to AZD1222 COVID-19 vaccine. Study background: Second doses that came at about 4 or about 12 weeks were put together.

Findings and caveats of the study: Spike-specific TCR breadth and depth went up after people got two AZD1222 doses. Repertoire sampling was restricted to post-peak T cell response timepoints. White British ancestry dominated among donors, who included more females, and clonal diversity was possibly underestimated.

This CDR3 is 15 amino acids long. Between the trimmed V and J ends, which lost 7 bases and 0 bases, there was a span of 18 bases. The germline V gene encodes CDR1 SQVTM and CDR2 ANQGSEA. With regard to this clone: Its antigen remains unidentified.

Profiling relied on immunoSEQ multiplex PCR, and the TCRdb table lists in-frame clones only, not all of them. The top ten hold more than 2% of the sample, which has tens of thousands of clones, about nine tenths seen once. The specimen was peripheral blood, collected on day 0 of AZD1222 vaccination. This sequence originates from an adult in good health. The chain couples TRBV29-1 to TRBJ1-1; D might be TRBD1 (6 bases). The CDR3 sequence: CSAEGDTFMNTEAFF. The CDR3, as DNA: TGCAGCGCCGAGGGGGACACTTTCATGAACACTGAAGCTTTCTTT.